This T cell receptor beta chain was captured by sequencing in a study of naive and memory T cell subsets. An equimolar mix of two oligonucleotides served as the beta constant-region primer for TRBC1 and TRBC2. Four rounds of PCR amplified the ligated cDNA using nested alpha and beta constant-region primers plus SP2. A 12-nucleotide UMI and the SP2 primer were added to the cDNA 3' end by oligonucleotide ligation. TCRdb redid the calling of the UMI-ligation and nested PCR reads with MiXCR, one entry per CDR3 protein. Seen here are around 100,000 distinct CDR3 sequences, roughly 15% observed once, and the top ten hold about 3%. Germline assignment: CDR1 SEHNR and CDR2 FQNEAQ (reference sequence). CDR3 length equals 15 residues. Trimming pared 1 base from V and 6 bases from J, leaving 16 bases between. The study's findings and limits: In naive cells, over 95% of TCR sequences were seen only once. There was no ground truth to check naive and memory subset results. TCR abundance followed a power law differing between naive and memory subsets. Especially in CD8 cells, naive repertoires contained a few larger clonotypes, possibly CD45RA-re-expressing memory cells.

This clonotype appeared a few times. What it binds is not known. The gene calls are TRBV7-9 and TRBJ2-7; D may be TRBD1 or TRBD2 (5 bases each). Sequenced input: naive CD8+ T cells from blood. This clonotype was sampled from a human donor in good health. In DNA form, the CDR3 reads TGTGCCAGCAGCTTAGTTGAGGGGCGTGGTTCCGAGCAGTACTTC. Translated, it gives CASSLVEGRGSEQYF.